These 10 T cell receptor beta chains share one sample of origin, sequenced in a study of radiotherapy plus CTLA-4 blockade in lung cancer. Assay used: immunoSEQ multiplex PCR; TCRdb lists only in-frame clones, some missing. Here the sample spans around 65,000 clones, roughly 80% being singletons. Source: peripheral blood, taken from a patient treated with radiotherapy plus ipilimumab. The receptors were sampled from a human donor with non-small cell lung cancer who had a complete response to radiotherapy plus ipilimumab.

The chain joins TRBV4-1 to TRBJ2-5, with D unresolved. Trimming stripped 2 bases from V and 3 bases from J, with 10 bases between. This CDR3 has 14 amino acids. CDR1 and CDR2 from the germline V gene are MGHRA and YSYEKL. CDR3 in amino acids: CASSQWGNKETQYF. The CDR3 region has the DNA TGCGCCAGCAGCCAATGGGGAAATAAAGAGACCCAGTACTTC.

This clone appeared a few times. V usage is TRBV30 and J usage is TRBJ1-4; D may be TRBD1 (6 bases). CDR3 length: 14 amino acids. The germline gives CDR1 GTSNPN, CDR2 SVGIG (reference sequence). Trimming left V 2 bases short and J 8 bases short, with 15 bases between. CDR3 in DNA: TGTGCCTGGAGTTTGGGGGGCGGTAAGGAAAAACTGTTTTTT. It codes for CAWSLGGGKEKLFF.

V and J are TRBV6-1 and TRBJ1-1; no reliable D call. Trimming removed 7 bases from V and 7 bases from J, with 10 bases in between. Germline V lookup: CDR1 MNHNS, CDR2 SASEGT. The CDR3 consists of 11 residues. CDR3 region: CASTIHLEAFF. The CDR3 nucleotides read TGTGCCAGCACTATACACCTTGAAGCTTTCTTT.

This clone was seen more than once but under ten times. The chain employs TRBV7-8 and TRBJ2-5; D might be TRBD1 (6 bases). Germline CDR1 reads SGHVS; CDR2 reads FQNEAQ. Deletions cut 6 bases from V and 1 base from J, with 15 bases between. The CDR3 spans 15 residues. CDR3 DNA sequence: TGTGCCAGCAGTCTTACCGGGACAATCCAAGAGACCCAGTACTTC. It encodes CASSLTGTIQETQYF.

The chain uses TRBV30 and TRBJ2-1; the match to TRBD2 covers 7 bases. CDR1 GTSNPN and CDR2 SVGIG come from the germline V gene (reference sequence). J lost 2 bases, V lost 5 bases, and 3 bases had no gene match. This CDR3 is 13 amino acids long. The CDR3 here is CAWGRGTYNEQFF. Here the CDR3 DNA reads TGTGCCTGGGGGAGGGGCACCTACAATGAGCAGTTCTTC.

The chain links TRBV6-5 to TRBJ2-7; TRBD2 is a possible D gene (6 bases). The V end lost 5 bases, the J end lost 1 base, and 12 bases lay between the germline ends. This CDR3 contains 14 residues. From germline, CDR1 is MNHEY and CDR2 SVGAGI. CDR3 sequence: CASSNTRGSYEQYF. The CDR3 nucleotides read TGTGCCAGCAGTAATACACGGGGGTCCTACGAGCAGTACTTC.

This clone was counted between two and nine times. CDR3 sequence: CASSSGSYEQYF. Written as DNA, the CDR3 is TGTGCCAGCAGCTCCGGCTCCTACGAGCAGTACTTC. The chain combines TRBV13 with TRBJ2-7; D unclear. Germline lookup yields CDR1 PRHDT and CDR2 FYEKMQ (reference sequence). V was cut by 4 bases and J by 0 bases, with 4 bases left in between. The CDR3 runs 12 residues. The full variable domain, in which reference TRBV13 and TRBJ2-7 provide the parts outside the CDR3, is AAGVIQSPRHLIKEKRETATLKCYPIPRHDTVYWYQQGPGQDPQFLISFYEKMQSDKGSIPDRFSAQQFSDYHSELNMSSLELGDSALYFCASSSGSYEQYFGPGTRLTVT.

This clone was recorded only once. V usage is TRBV7-9 and J usage is TRBJ1-1, with a possible D match to TRBD1 (6 bases). The length of the CDR3 is 14 residues. V was clipped by 5 bases and J by 6 bases, with 16 bases between them. In germline, CDR1 is SEHNR, CDR2 FQNEAQ (reference sequence). CDR3 protein: CASSAYREGAEAFF. CDR3 nucleotides: TGTGCCAGCAGCGCCTACAGGGAGGGAGCTGAAGCTTTCTTT. Full variable domain (outside the CDR3, taken from reference TRBV7-9 and TRBJ1-1): DTGVSQNPRHKITKRGQNVTFRCDPISEHNRLYWYRQTLGQGPEFLTYFQNEAQLEKSRLLSDRFSAERPKGSFSTLEIQRTEQGDSAMYLCASSAYREGAEAFFGQGTRLTVV.

The chain recombines TRBV9 with TRBJ1-1; D call uncertain. This CDR3 region has 12 residues. Trimming stripped 3 bases from V and 1 base from J, with 4 bases between. Germline values: CDR1 SGDLS, CDR2 YYNGEE. The CDR3 spells CASSAGNTEAFF. The CDR3 nucleotides are TGTGCCAGCAGCGCAGGGAACACTGAAGCTTTCTTT.

V gene TRBV7-6 combines with J gene TRBJ1-5, with D possibly being TRBD1 (6 bases). The CDR3 covers 15 residues. The germline V gene has CDR1 SGHVS and CDR2 FNYEAQ. Trimming stripped 1 base from V and 2 bases from J, with 9 bases between. This chain's CDR3 is CASSLVSGGNQPQHF. The CDR3 region has the DNA TGTGCCAGCAGCTTAGTGTCAGGGGGCAATCAGCCCCAGCATTTT.